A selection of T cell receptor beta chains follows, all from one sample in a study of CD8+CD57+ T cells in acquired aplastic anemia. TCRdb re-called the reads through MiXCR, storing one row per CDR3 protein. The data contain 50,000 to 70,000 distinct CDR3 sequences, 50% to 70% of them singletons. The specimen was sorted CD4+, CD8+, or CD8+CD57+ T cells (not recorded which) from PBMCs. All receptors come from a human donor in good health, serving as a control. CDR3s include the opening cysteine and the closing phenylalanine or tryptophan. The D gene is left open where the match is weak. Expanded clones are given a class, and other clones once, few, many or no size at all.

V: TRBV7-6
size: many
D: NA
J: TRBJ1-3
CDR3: CASSRTASGNTIYF
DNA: TGTGCCAGCAGCCGGACAGCCTCTGGAAACACCATATATTTT

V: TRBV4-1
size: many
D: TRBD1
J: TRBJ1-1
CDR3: CASSQAGQGAWEAFF
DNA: TGCGCCAGCAGCCAAGCCGGACAGGGGGCCTGGGAAGCTTTCTTT

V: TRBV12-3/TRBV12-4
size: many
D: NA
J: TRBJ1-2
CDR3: CASSPANYGYTF
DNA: TGTGCCAGCAGCCCCGCTAACTATGGCTACACCTTC

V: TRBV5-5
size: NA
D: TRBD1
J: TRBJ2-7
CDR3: CASSQRDRTYEQYF
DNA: TGTGCCAGCAGCCAAAGGGACAGGACCTACGAGCAGTACTTC

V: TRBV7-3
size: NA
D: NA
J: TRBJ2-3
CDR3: CASSLRPRGPSTDTQYF
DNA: TGTGCCAGCAGCTTAAGGCCTCGCGGGCCTAGCACAGATACGCAGTATTTT

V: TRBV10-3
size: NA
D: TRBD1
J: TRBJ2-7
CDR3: CAISERSDRGKPYEQYF
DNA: TGTGCCATCAGTGAGCGTTCAGACAGGGGAAAGCCTTACGAGCAGTACTTC

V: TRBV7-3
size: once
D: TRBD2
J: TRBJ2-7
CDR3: CASSYFGGAYEQYF
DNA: TGTGCCAGCAGTTACTTTGGGGGGGCCTACGAGCAGTACTTC

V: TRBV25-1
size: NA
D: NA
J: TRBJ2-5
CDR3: CAGSEPPDGSEETQYF
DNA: TGTGCCGGCAGTGAACCCCCTGATGGGAGTGAAGAGACCCAGTACTTC

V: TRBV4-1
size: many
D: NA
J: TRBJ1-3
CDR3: CASSQPGGNGNTIYF
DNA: TGCGCCAGCAGCCAACCGGGGGGCAATGGAAACACCATATATTTT

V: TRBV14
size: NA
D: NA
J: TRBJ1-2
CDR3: CASSQDRFHYGYTF
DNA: TGTGCCAGCAGTCAGGATCGGTTCCATTATGGCTACACCTTC

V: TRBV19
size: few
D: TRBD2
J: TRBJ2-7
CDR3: CASSIGLAGEQYF
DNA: TGTGCCAGTAGTATTGGACTAGCCGGCGAGCAGTACTTC

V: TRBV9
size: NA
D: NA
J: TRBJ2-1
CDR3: CASSLTAGRGEQFF
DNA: TGTGCCAGCAGCCTCACCGCCGGACGGGGTGAGCAGTTCTTC

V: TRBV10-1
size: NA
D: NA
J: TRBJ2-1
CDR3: CASSDPRFEQFF
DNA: TGCGCCAGCAGTGACCCACGTTTTGAGCAGTTCTTC

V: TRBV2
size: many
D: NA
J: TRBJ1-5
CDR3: CASKQFNQPQHF
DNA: TGTGCCAGCAAGCAGTTTAATCAGCCCCAGCATTTT

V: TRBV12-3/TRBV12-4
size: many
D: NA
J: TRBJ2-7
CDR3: CASSLALGPRSSYEQYF
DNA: TGTGCCAGCAGTTTAGCGTTGGGACCCAGGAGCTCCTACGAGCAGTACTTC

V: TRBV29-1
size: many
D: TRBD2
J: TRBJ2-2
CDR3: CSAVRGAGGLDTGELFF
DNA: TGCAGCGCGGTTCGAGGGGCGGGAGGGCTAGATACCGGGGAGCTGTTTTTT

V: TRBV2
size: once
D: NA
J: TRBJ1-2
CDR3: CASSDEVNYGYTF
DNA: TGTGCCAGCAGTGACGAGGTCAACTATGGCTACACCTTC

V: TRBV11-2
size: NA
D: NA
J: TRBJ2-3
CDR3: CASTSVERDTDTQYF
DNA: TGTGCCAGCACTAGCGTTGAGAGGGACACAGATACGCAGTATTTT

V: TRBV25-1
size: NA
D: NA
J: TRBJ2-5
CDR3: CASRGTPGETQYF
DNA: TGTGCCAGCAGAGGGACTCCAGGGGAGACCCAGTACTTC

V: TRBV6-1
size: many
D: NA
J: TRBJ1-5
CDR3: CASSPRLDQPQHF
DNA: TGTGCCAGCAGCCCCCGCTTGGATCAGCCCCAGCATTTT

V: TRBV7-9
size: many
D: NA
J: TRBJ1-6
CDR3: CASSLSNSPLHF
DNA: TGTGCCAGCAGCTTAAGTAATTCACCCCTCCACTTT

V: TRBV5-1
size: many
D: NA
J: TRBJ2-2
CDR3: CASTLSSALNTGELFF
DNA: TGCGCCAGCACGCTTTCTAGCGCCTTGAACACCGGGGAGCTGTTTTTT

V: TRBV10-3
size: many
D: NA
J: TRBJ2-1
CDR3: CAISGAGQVGEQFF
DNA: TGTGCCATCAGCGGAGCGGGCCAGGTCGGTGAGCAGTTCTTC

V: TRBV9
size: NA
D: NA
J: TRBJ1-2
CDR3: CASSVEAGNDGYTF
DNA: TGTGCCAGCAGCGTAGAAGCAGGGAACGATGGCTACACCTTC

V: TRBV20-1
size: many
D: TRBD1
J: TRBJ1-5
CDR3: CSASQGTNQPQHF
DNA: TGCAGTGCTTCACAGGGGACCAATCAGCCCCAGCATTTT

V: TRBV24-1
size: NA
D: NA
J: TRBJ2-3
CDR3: CATSDYLAGTDTQYF
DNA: TGTGCCACCAGTGATTATTTGGCAGGCACAGATACGCAGTATTTT

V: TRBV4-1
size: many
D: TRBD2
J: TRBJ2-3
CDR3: CASSAGGGSTDTQYF
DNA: TGCGCCAGCAGCGCAGGCGGGGGTAGCACAGATACGCAGTATTTT

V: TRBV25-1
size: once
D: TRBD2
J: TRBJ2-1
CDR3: CASSIGTSGSNEQFF
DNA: TGTGCCAGCAGCATCGGGACTAGCGGGAGCAATGAGCAGTTCTTC

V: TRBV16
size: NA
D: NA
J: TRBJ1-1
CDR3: CASSQYSGPNTEAFF
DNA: TGTGCCAGCAGCCAATATTCTGGGCCGAACACTGAAGCTTTCTTT

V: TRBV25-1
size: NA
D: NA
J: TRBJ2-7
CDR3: CASSELLKNGGEQYF
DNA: TGTGCCAGCAGTGAATTATTGAAGAACGGTGGCGAGCAGTACTTC

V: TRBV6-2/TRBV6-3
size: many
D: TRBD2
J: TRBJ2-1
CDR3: CASSYGLAGGEGEQFF
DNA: TGTGCCAGCAGCTACGGACTAGCGGGAGGGGAAGGTGAGCAGTTCTTC

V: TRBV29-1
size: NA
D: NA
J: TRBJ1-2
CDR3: CSVDELVGYTF
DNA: TGCAGCGTCGACGAGTTAGTCGGCTACACCTTC

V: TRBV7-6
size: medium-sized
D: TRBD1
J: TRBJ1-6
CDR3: CASSIRGQAENSPLHF
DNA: TGTGCCAGCAGCATTCGAGGACAGGCCGAGAATTCACCCCTCCACTTT

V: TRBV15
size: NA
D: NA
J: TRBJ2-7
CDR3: CATSRDYAEGGSYEQYF
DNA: TGTGCCACCAGCAGAGACTACGCGGAGGGGGGTTCCTACGAGCAGTACTTC

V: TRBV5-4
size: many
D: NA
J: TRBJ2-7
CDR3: CASSFGGTGFYEQYF
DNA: TGTGCCAGCAGCTTCGGGGGGACAGGTTTCTACGAGCAGTACTTC

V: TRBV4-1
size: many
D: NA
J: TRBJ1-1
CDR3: CASSPQDIREAFF
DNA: TGCGCCAGCAGCCCTCAAGACATACGGGAAGCTTTCTTT

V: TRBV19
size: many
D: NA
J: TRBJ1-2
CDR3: CASSWVQTNYGYTF
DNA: TGTGCCAGTAGTTGGGTACAGACTAACTATGGCTACACCTTC

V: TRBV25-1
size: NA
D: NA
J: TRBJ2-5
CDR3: CASQGSSSQETQYF
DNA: TGTGCCAGCCAGGGGAGCTCCAGCCAAGAGACCCAGTACTTC

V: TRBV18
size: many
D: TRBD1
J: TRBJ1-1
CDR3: CASTGTGGMGTEAFF
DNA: TGTGCCAGCACCGGGACAGGGGGTATGGGGACTGAAGCTTTCTTT

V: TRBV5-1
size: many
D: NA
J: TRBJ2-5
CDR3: CASSLGLDQRGETQYF
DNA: TGCGCCAGCAGCTTGGGGCTGGACCAACGAGGGGAGACCCAGTACTTC

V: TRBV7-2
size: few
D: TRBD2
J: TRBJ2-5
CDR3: CASSLTAGAQETQYF
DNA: TGTGCCAGCAGCTTAACAGCGGGGGCCCAAGAGACCCAGTACTTC

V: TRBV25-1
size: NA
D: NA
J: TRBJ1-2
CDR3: CASPLPGDCWHGYTF
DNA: TGTGCCAGCCCTCTCCCTGGAGACTGCTGGCATGGCTACACCTTC

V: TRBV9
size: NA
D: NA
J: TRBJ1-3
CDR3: CASSPPGSGNTIYF
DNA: TGTGCCAGCAGTCCCCCCGGCTCTGGAAACACCATATATTTT

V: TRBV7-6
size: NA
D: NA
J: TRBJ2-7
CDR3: CASSYSAGTYEQYF
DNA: TGTGCCAGCAGCTACTCTGCAGGCACCTACGAGCAGTACTTC

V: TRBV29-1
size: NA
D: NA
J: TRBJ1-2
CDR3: CSASTSDEYPNGYTF
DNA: TGCAGCGCCTCGACCTCTGATGAGTACCCAAATGGCTACACCTTC

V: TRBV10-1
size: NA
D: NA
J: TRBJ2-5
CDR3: CASSESRGAGTQYF
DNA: TGCGCCAGCAGTGAGAGTAGAGGGGCGGGGACCCAGTACTTC

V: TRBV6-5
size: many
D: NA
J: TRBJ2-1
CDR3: CASSYSGNEQFF
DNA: TGTGCCAGCAGCTACTCTGGCAATGAGCAGTTCTTC

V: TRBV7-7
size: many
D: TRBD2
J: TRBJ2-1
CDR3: CASSRTSGSFSLYNEQFF
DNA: TGTGCTAGCAGCCGGACTAGCGGGAGTTTTTCCCTATACAATGAGCAGTTCTTC

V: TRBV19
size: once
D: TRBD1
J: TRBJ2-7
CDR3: CASSRDRESYEQYF
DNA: TGTGCCAGTAGTAGGGACAGGGAGTCCTACGAGCAGTACTTC

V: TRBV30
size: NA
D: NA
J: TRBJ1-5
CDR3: CAWSRTRGTQPQHF
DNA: TGTGCCTGGAGTAGAACCAGGGGTACGCAGCCCCAGCATTTT

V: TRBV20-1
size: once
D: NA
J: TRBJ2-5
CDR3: CSARVGRTETQYF
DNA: TGCAGTGCTAGAGTTGGGCGGACGGAGACCCAGTACTTC

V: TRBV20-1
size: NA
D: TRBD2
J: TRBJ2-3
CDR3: CSAGGTSGADTQYF
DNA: TGCAGTGCTGGCGGGACTAGCGGGGCAGATACGCAGTATTTT

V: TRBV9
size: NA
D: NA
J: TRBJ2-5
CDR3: CASSTQTGQETQYF
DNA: TGTGCCAGCAGCACCCAGACAGGCCAAGAGACCCAGTACTTC

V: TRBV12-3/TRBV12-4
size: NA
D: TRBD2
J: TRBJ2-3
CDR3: CASRGLAGVEDTQYF
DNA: TGTGCCAGCAGGGGGCTAGCGGGAGTGGAAGATACGCAGTATTTT

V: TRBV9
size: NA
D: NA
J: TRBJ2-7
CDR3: CASSVRGTTGLEQYF
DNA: TGTGCCAGCAGCGTACGTGGGACCACTGGGCTCGAGCAGTACTTC

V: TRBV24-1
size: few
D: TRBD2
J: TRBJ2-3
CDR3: CATSDPPSRLADTDTQYF
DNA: TGTGCCACCAGTGATCCCCCTTCAAGACTAGCGGATACAGATACGCAGTATTTT

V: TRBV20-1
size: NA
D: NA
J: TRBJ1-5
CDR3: CSAISRPGEPQHF
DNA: TGCAGTGCTATAAGCAGGCCAGGGGAGCCCCAGCATTTT